This entry lists 14 T cell receptor beta chains sequenced from one sample in a study of T cell changes during pregnancy in multiple sclerosis. The data were produced by immunoSEQ multiplex PCR, yet TCRdb's version contains in-frame clones alone and is incomplete. Of tens of thousands of clones listed, around 92% are singletons. Sequences were derived from CD8+ T cells from peripheral blood mononuclear cells, sampled in the third trimester of pregnancy. These receptor sequences come from a female donor in good health, enrolled as a control in a pregnancy study.

The chain couples TRBV4-2 to TRBJ2-1, with 8 bases identical to TRBD1. Losses at the gene ends were 4 bases for V and 6 bases for J; bases not matched to a gene: 5. The CDR3 runs 14 residues. Germline values: CDR1 LGHNA, CDR2 YNFKEQ. CDR3 amino acids: CASSPRQGPNEQFF. The CDR3 nucleotides read TGTGCCAGCAGCCCTCGACAGGGGCCCAATGAGCAGTTCTTC.

The chain carries TRBV9 and TRBJ2-7, with TRBD1 as a possible D gene (6 bases). CDR1 is SGDLS, CDR2 YYNGEE, per germline. CDR3 length: 14 residues. V shed 3 bases and J shed 0 bases, with 10 bases lying between them. Written as DNA, the CDR3 is TGTGCCAGCAGCGCCGGACAGTCCTCCTACGAGCAGTACTTC. This gives the protein CASSAGQSSYEQYF.

The genes are TRBV4-2 and TRBJ1-5; the D is unclear. This CDR3 is built from 15 residues. Deletions cut 0 bases from V and 4 bases from J, with 10 bases between. Germline assignment: CDR1 LGHNA and CDR2 YNFKEQ. The CDR3 region has the DNA TGTGCCAGCAGCCAAGATTTTAACAGTAATCAGCCCCAGCATTTT. As protein: CASSQDFNSNQPQHF.

V is TRBV13 and J is TRBJ1-2, with 9 bases lining up with TRBD1. V lost 5 bases to trimming and J lost 5 bases; unmatched junction nucleotides: 12. The CDR3 contains 16 residues. Germline CDR1 PRHDT, CDR2 FYEKMQ (reference sequence). This CDR3 reads CASSRGRDREDYGYTF. CDR3 in DNA: TGTGCCAGCAGCCGGGGCAGGGACAGGGAGGATTATGGCTACACCTTC.

J is TRBJ2-7 and V is TRBV7-9, with D unresolved. V gave up 5 bases and J gave up 0 bases, with 11 bases separating them. This CDR3 has 14 amino acids. Germline V gene sequence: CDR1 SEHNR, CDR2 FQNEAQ (reference sequence). The CDR3 region is CASSPMGPSYEQYF. The CDR3, as DNA: TGTGCCAGCAGCCCGATGGGCCCCTCCTACGAGCAGTACTTC.

The chain recombines TRBV7-9 with TRBJ1-1; D uncertain. This CDR3 is 14 amino acids long. Germline loops: CDR1 SEHNR, CDR2 FQNEAQ (reference sequence). The V end lost 5 bases, the J end lost 1 base, and 11 bases lay between the germline ends. The CDR3 reads CASSPDGANTEAFF. CDR3 sequence (DNA): TGTGCCAGCAGCCCTGACGGAGCGAACACTGAAGCTTTCTTT.

The chain employs TRBV4-3 and TRBJ2-7; tentative D call: TRBD2 (7 bases). V lost 0 bases and J lost 7, with 13 bases in between. This CDR3 is 14 amino acids long. The V gene's germline CDR1 is LGHNA and CDR2 YSLEER. CDR3 bases: TGCGCCAGCAGCCAAGAGGGCGAGGGGGGGGAGCAGTACTTC. Amino acid sequence: CASSQEGEGGEQYF.

A note on this clone: In the same sample, other DNA sequences code for this CDR3. V and J are TRBV4-1 and TRBJ1-1, with a tentative D call TRBD1 (6 bases). This CDR3 has 13 residues. Trimming removed 1 base from V and 5 bases from J, with 8 bases in between. In germline, CDR1 is MGHRA, CDR2 YSYEKL. The CDR3 DNA follows: TGCGCCAGCAGCCAAGGTAGGGGGACTGAAGCTTTCTTT. Translated, it gives CASSQGRGTEAFF.

This chain links TRBV6-5 with TRBJ1-1, with D unclear. The V and J ends lost 0 bases and 3 bases respectively, with 5 bases between them. Germline CDR1 is MNHEY and CDR2 is SVGAGI. The CDR3 spans 13 residues. The CDR3 bases are TGTGCCAGCAGTTACTCGCGGGACACTGAAGCTTTCTTT. This sequence encodes CASSYSRDTEAFF.

The chain employs TRBV6-6 and TRBJ2-7; 7 positions agree with TRBD1. The junction had 6 bases not matched to a gene; V was cut back by 5 bases and J by 2 bases. Germline-derived CDR1 and CDR2 are MNHNY and SVGAGI (reference sequence). CDR3 length equals 14 residues. The CDR3 region has the DNA TGTGCCAGCAGTCAGGGGACAGTTGCCTACGAGCAGTACTTC. Its translation is CASSQGTVAYEQYF.

J is TRBJ2-7 and V is TRBV6-1; TRBD1 is a possible D gene (5 bases). The V end lost 5 bases, the J end lost 0 bases, and 14 bases lay between the germline ends. CDR1 and CDR2 from the germline V gene are MNHNS and SASEGT. CDR3 size: 15 residues. CDR3 DNA: TGTGCCAGCAGTTCGTCGACAGATAGCTCCTACGAGCAGTACTTC. Its protein is CASSSSTDSSYEQYF.

This clone was detected only once. The chain joins TRBV6-1 to TRBJ2-7; a weak D match, TRBD2 (6 bases). The CDR3 loop spans 15 amino acids. Trimming took off 6 bases at V and 0 bases at J, with 15 bases between the two ends. In germline, CDR1 is MNHNS, CDR2 SASEGT. CDR3 nucleotides: TGTGCCAGCAGCCTGTTCGACGGGAGCTCCTACGAGCAGTACTTC. Encoded protein: CASSLFDGSSYEQYF.

The chain is built from TRBV5-1 and TRBJ2-1, with 8 bases lining up with TRBD1. The V gene's germline CDR1 is SGHRS and CDR2 YFSETQ. The CDR3 is 16 residues long. With 1 base clipped from V and 4 bases from J, the junction kept 7 bases outside the gene matches. CDR3 nucleotide sequence: TGCGCCAGCAGCTTGAACAGGGGGGAAATGTACAATGAGCAGTTCTTC. This codes for CASSLNRGEMYNEQFF. The full variable domain, with the rest looked up from reference TRBV5-1 and TRBJ2-1, is KAGVTQTPRYLIKTRGQQVTLSCSPISGHRSVSWYQQTPGQGLQFLFEYFSETQRNKGNFPGRFSGRQFSNSRSEMNVSTLELGDSALYLCASSLNRGEMYNEQFFGPGTRLTVL.

The chain couples TRBV7-8 to TRBJ2-2, with D perhaps TRBD2 (7 bases). Deletions cut 2 bases from V and 3 bases from J, with 10 bases between. This CDR3 is built from 15 residues. CDR1 is SGHVS, CDR2 FQNEAQ, per germline. In DNA, the CDR3 is TGTGCCAGCAGCTTACCGGGGGGCTACACCGGGGAGCTGTTTTTT. Translating gives CASSLPGGYTGELFF.